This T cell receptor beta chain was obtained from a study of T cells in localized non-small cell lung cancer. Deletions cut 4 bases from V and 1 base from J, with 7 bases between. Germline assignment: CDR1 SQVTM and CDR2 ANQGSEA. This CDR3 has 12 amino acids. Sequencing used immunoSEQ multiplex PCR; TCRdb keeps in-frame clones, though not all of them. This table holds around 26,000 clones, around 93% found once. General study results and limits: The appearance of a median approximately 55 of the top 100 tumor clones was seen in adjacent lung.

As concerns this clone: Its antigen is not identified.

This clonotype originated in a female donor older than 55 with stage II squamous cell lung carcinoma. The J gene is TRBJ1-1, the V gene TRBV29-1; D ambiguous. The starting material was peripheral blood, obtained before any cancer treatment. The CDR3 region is CSVGEENTEAFF. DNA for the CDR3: TGCAGCGTTGGGGAAGAGAACACTGAAGCTTTCTTT.